The next 18 T cell receptor beta chains were all read from a single sample in a study of early T cells in non-severe SARS-CoV-2 infection. TCRdb re-analysed the 5' RACE reads in MiXCR, keeping a single row per CDR3 protein. The profile covers about 60,000 distinct CDR3 sequences, with 10% to 15% appearing a single time and about 5% taken by the ten largest. The sequenced sample consisted of whole blood. These TCRs come from an adult who was a healthcare worker with PCR-confirmed SARS-CoV-2 infection or an uninfected control (not recorded which).

In its sample, this clonotype was seen a few times. The chain employs TRBV7-2 and TRBJ1-1; D is ambiguous. There are 14 residues in the CDR3. Germline CDR1 SGHTA, CDR2 FQGNSA. V shed 2 bases and J shed 0 bases, with 7 bases lying between them. The CDR3 loop reads CASSLPNMNTEAFF. The CDR3 region has the DNA TGTGCCAGCAGCTTACCGAACATGAACACTGAAGCTTTCTTT.

The chain couples TRBV5-1 to TRBJ1-2; D remains ambiguous. The germline CDR1 and CDR2 sequences are SGHRS and YFSETQ. This CDR3 has 14 amino acids. The V and J ends lost 0 bases and 0 bases respectively, with 6 bases between them. Here the CDR3 DNA reads TGCGCCAGCAGCTTGGACCCTTCTAACTATGGCTACACCTTC. Residues: CASSLDPSNYGYTF.

The chain couples TRBV7-2 to TRBJ2-3; D is possibly TRBD2 (6 bases). Trimming removed 1 base at V and 2 bases at J, with 10 bases between. The CDR3 extends over 15 amino acids. From germline, CDR1 is SGHTA and CDR2 FQGNSA. CDR3 region: CASSLGGALTDTQYF. The CDR3 DNA reads TGTGCCAGCAGCTTAGGCGGGGCGCTCACAGATACGCAGTATTTT.

J is TRBJ1-5 and V is TRBV6-2 or TRBV6-3; D unresolved. Trimming removed 3 bases at V and 11 bases at J, with 20 bases between. The CDR3 runs to 15 residues. Germline-derived CDR1 and CDR2 are MNHEY and SVGEGT. CDR3 DNA: TGTGCCAGCAGTTATAAGTCAAGTTCATCCGTATCCCAGCATTTT. Protein sequence: CASSYKSSSSVSQHF.

This clonotype was detected ten times or more. The V call is TRBV6-5, the J call TRBJ2-3, with a weak D call TRBD1 (6 bases). The CDR3 is made up of 15 amino acids. Germline V gene sequence: CDR1 MNHEY, CDR2 SVGAGI. Trimming took off 4 bases at V and 0 bases at J, with 11 bases between the two ends. CDR3 DNA: TGTGCCAGCAGTTCTCCCCAGGGGAGCACAGATACGCAGTATTTT. Its protein is CASSSPQGSTDTQYF.

This clonotype showed up many times. The chain couples TRBV20-1 to TRBJ2-2; D possibly matches TRBD1 or TRBD2 (6 bases each). V lost 3 bases and J 0 bases, leaving 14 bases between the germline ends. The V gene's germline CDR1 is DFQATT and CDR2 SNEGSKA (reference sequence). The CDR3 extends over 16 amino acids. CDR3 protein: CSARGGGAPNTGELFF. CDR3 DNA: TGCAGTGCTAGGGGGGGCGGGGCCCCGAACACCGGGGAGCTGTTTTTT.

This clonotype was counted only a few times. This chain connects TRBV20-1 to TRBJ1-6; D perhaps matches TRBD1 (6 bases). The germline V and J ends were trimmed by 0 bases and 7 bases, with 10 bases remaining between them. The germline V gene has CDR1 DFQATT and CDR2 SNEGSKA (reference sequence). CDR3 length: 14 amino acids. For the CDR3, the DNA is TGCAGTGCTAGAGAGGGGGCGGAGAATTCACCCCTCCACTTT. Translating gives CSAREGAENSPLHF.

This clonotype was recorded at least ten times. The rearrangement uses TRBV14 and TRBJ2-7; tentative D call: TRBD2 (5 bases). The germline CDR1 and CDR2 sequences are SGHDN and FVKESK. Trimming took 2 bases from V and 12 from J, leaving 26 bases between them. The CDR3 runs to 16 residues. The CDR3 spells CASSQRGDPTSRTAYF. The CDR3 DNA is TGTGCCAGCAGCCAACGGGGAGATCCTACGAGCAGGACCGCGTACTTC.

This chain uses TRBV7-9 with TRBJ2-7; tentative D call: TRBD1 (6 bases). Deletions cut 2 bases from V and 12 bases from J, with 20 bases between. The V gene's germline CDR1 is SEHNR and CDR2 FQNEAQ (reference sequence). CDR3 length: 14 residues. In DNA form, the CDR3 reads TGTGCCAGCAGCTTAATTGGACAGAAGATTACGTTGTACTTC. Translation gives CASSLIGQKITLYF.

This clonotype showed up many times. V and J are TRBV12-3 or TRBV12-4 and TRBJ2-7; D remains unclear. V lost 7 bases, J lost 1 base, and 14 bases lay in between. The CDR3 consists of 14 residues. In DNA form, the CDR3 reads TGTGCCAGCACCCTAAGGGCAGATTCCTACGAGCAGTACTTC. Its protein product is CASTLRADSYEQYF.

Concerning this clonotype: A much larger clone lies one base from this, so it may be a read error. V gene TRBV7-3 combines with J gene TRBJ2-1, with D uncertain. CDR1 is SGHTA, CDR2 FQGTGA, per germline. V was clipped by 4 bases and J by 6 bases, with 10 bases between them. This CDR3 spans 13 amino acids. For the CDR3, the DNA is TGTGCCAGCAGCTACGGCGGCAGCAATGAGCAGTTCTTC. Protein: CASSYGGSNEQFF. Using reference TRBV7-3 and TRBJ2-1 for the parts outside the CDR3, the full variable domain is GAGVSQTPSNKVTEKGKYVELRCDPISGHTALYWYRQSLGQGPEFLIYFQGTGAADDSGLPNDRFFAVRPEGSVSTLKIQRTERGDSAVYLCASSYGGSNEQFFGPGTRLTVL.

This clonotype was seen repeatedly, ten times or more. V gene TRBV21-1 combines with J gene TRBJ2-7; TRBD1 is the table's D call and was not checked against the DNA. TRBV21-1 is a listed pseudogene. The CDR3 totals 15 residues. In DNA form, the CDR3 reads TGTGCCAGCAGCAGAGGGACAGGGGTATTCTACGAGCAGTACTTC. Protein product: CASSRGTGVFYEQYF.

This clonotype was seen at least ten times. The genes are TRBV7-8 and TRBJ2-1; 9 bases are shared with TRBD2. This CDR3 is built from 16 residues. The germline V gene encodes CDR1 SGHVS and CDR2 FQNEAQ. Trimming cost V 2 bases and J 3 bases; bases outside gene matches: 5. CDR3 DNA sequence: TGTGCCAGCAGCTTATTACGGACTAGCGACTACAATGAGCAGTTCTTC. The encoded protein is CASSLLRTSDYNEQFF.

The chain is built from TRBV29-1 and TRBJ1-2; D perhaps matches TRBD1 (6 bases). Trimming shortened V by 6 bases and J by 5 bases, and 13 bases separated the two germline ends. Germline loops: CDR1 SQVTM, CDR2 ANQGSEA. The CDR3 consists of 12 residues. The CDR3 sequence: CSVNNRVYGYTF. The CDR3 nucleotides read TGCAGCGTAAATAACAGGGTTTATGGCTACACCTTC.

This clonotype was detected ten times or more. The chain is built from TRBV11-2 and TRBJ2-5; 7 bases line up with TRBD2. V shed 1 base and J 5 bases; nucleotides not matched to a gene: 4. The CDR3 is 14 residues long. Germline V lookup: CDR1 SGHAT, CDR2 FQNNGV. CDR3: CASSLGGGGETQYF. The CDR3 DNA reads as TGTGCCAGCAGCTTAGGCGGCGGGGGTGAGACCCAGTACTTC.

This clonotype was counted between two and nine times. The chain combines TRBV7-2 with TRBJ2-1; no clear D. The germline CDR1 and CDR2 sequences are SGHTA and FQGNSA. This CDR3 is 15 amino acids long. V gave up 1 base and J gave up 0 bases, with 7 bases separating them. CDR3 amino acids: CASSLGASSYNEQFF. The DNA of the CDR3 is TGTGCCAGCAGCTTAGGGGCGAGCTCCTACAATGAGCAGTTCTTC.

The chain combines TRBV30 with TRBJ1-5; TRBD1 matches 7 bases. Germline V gene lookup returns CDR1 GTSNPN and CDR2 SVGIG (reference sequence). CDR3 size: 14 residues. V lost 6 bases, J lost 4 bases, and 9 bases stayed unmatched. The CDR3 loop reads CACEGTGANQPQHF. The CDR3 nucleotides read TGTGCCTGTGAGGGTACAGGGGCGAATCAGCCCCAGCATTTT.

This clonotype was counted ten times or more. The V gene is TRBV10-1, the J gene TRBJ2-7; maybe TRBD2 (5 bases). The CDR3 sequence is 12 residues long. Trimming stripped 6 bases from V and 5 bases from J, with 11 bases between. Germline-derived CDR1 and CDR2 are WNHNN and SYGVQD (reference sequence). The CDR3 here is CASSSGLDEQYF. CDR3 in DNA: TGCGCCAGCAGCTCTGGACTCGACGAGCAGTACTTC.